This passage covers 8 T cell receptor beta chains from one sample sequenced in a study of T-cell reconstitution after alpha-beta-depleted transplantation in children. Preparing the TCRbeta library involved the use of unique molecular identifiers. TCRdb called the PCR reads again in MiXCR, with one record for every CDR3 protein. The table includes 670,000 or so distinct CDR3 sequences, roughly 14% detected once. The starting material was PBMCs, obtained before TCRalphabeta/CD19-depleted stem cell transplant. The receptors shown here come from a girl aged 2-10 years with congenital amegakaryocytic thrombocytopenia, due to receive a stem cell transplant.

This clonotype was observed at least ten times. V gene TRBV5-1 combines with J gene TRBJ1-1, with D possibly matching TRBD1 (6 bases). Germline CDR1 is SGHRS and CDR2 is YFSETQ. The CDR3 is made up of 13 amino acids. With 2 bases removed from V and 3 bases from J, the gap between germline ends came to 8 bases. Here the CDR3 reads CASSLQGYTEAFF. CDR3 nucleotides: TGCGCCAGCAGCTTACAGGGATACACTGAAGCTTTCTTT.

Note on this clonotype: This sequence may be a read error, since a much larger clone differs from it by one base. The chain joins TRBV12-3 or TRBV12-4 to TRBJ1-1; D is uncertain. The CDR3 consists of 15 residues. Trimming removed 5 bases from V and 0 bases from J, with 13 bases in between. The CDR3 loop reads CASSQQTTMNTEAFF. In DNA, the CDR3 is TGTGCCAGCAGTCAACAGACGACTATGAACACTGAAGCTTTCTTT.

The V call is TRBV12-3 or TRBV12-4, the J call TRBJ1-6; D not resolved. This CDR3 has 14 residues. V lost 2 bases and J 7 bases, leaving 9 bases between the germline ends. CDR3 loop: CASSLRRTNSPLHF. The DNA of the CDR3 is TGTGCCAGCAGTTTACGTCGCACCAATTCACCCCTCCACTTT.

This clonotype was detected ten times or more. This chain joins TRBV5-1 and TRBJ2-7; the D is unclear. Per germline, CDR1 SGHRS and CDR2 YFSETQ. This CDR3 has 15 residues. V lost 3 bases and J lost 0, with 13 bases in between. CDR3 nucleotide sequence: TGCGCCAGCAGCTATATGGCAGGTATCTCCTACGAGCAGTACTTC. As protein: CASSYMAGISYEQYF.

This clonotype came up a few times. The chain links TRBV7-9 to TRBJ2-1; the D gene is possibly TRBD1 (6 bases). The CDR3 totals 14 residues. Germline CDR1 SEHNR, CDR2 FQNEAQ (reference sequence). The germline V and J ends were trimmed by 1 base and 9 bases, with 13 bases remaining between them. CDR3 loop: CASSLGDTSGEQFF. CDR3 coding DNA: TGTGCCAGCAGCTTAGGGGACACCTCCGGTGAGCAGTTCTTC. Full variable domain (outside the CDR3, taken from reference TRBV7-9 and TRBJ2-1): DTGVSQNPRHKITKRGQNVTFRCDPISEHNRLYWYRQTLGQGPEFLTYFQNEAQLEKSRLLSDRFSAERPKGSFSTLEIQRTEQGDSAMYLCASSLGDTSGEQFFGPGTRLTVL.

This clonotype was observed many times. The chain carries TRBV20-1 and TRBJ1-5; D gene uncertain. There are 12 residues in the CDR3. Trimming removed 1 base at V and 6 bases at J, with 7 bases between. CDR1 and CDR2 (germline): DFQATT, SNEGSKA (reference sequence). CDR3 loop: CSARGVGQPQHF. CDR3 in DNA: TGCAGTGCTAGAGGGGTTGGTCAGCCCCAGCATTTT.

This clonotype came up a few times. The chain is built from TRBV5-1 and TRBJ2-2; a weak D match, TRBD1 (5 bases). The length of the CDR3 is 18 residues. Germline V lookup: CDR1 SGHRS, CDR2 YFSETQ. Trimming left V 2 bases short and J 0 bases short, with 17 bases between. CDR3 residues: CASSFLPQGVTNTGELFF. CDR3 sequence (DNA): TGCGCCAGCAGCTTTCTTCCCCAGGGCGTGACGAACACCGGGGAGCTGTTTTTT. The entire variable domain, with the rest obtained from reference TRBV5-1 and TRBJ2-2, is as follows: KAGVTQTPRYLIKTRGQQVTLSCSPISGHRSVSWYQQTPGQGLQFLFEYFSETQRNKGNFPGRFSGRQFSNSRSEMNVSTLELGDSALYLCASSFLPQGVTNTGELFFGEGSRLTVL.

This clonotype was counted many times. This chain connects TRBV5-1 to TRBJ2-3, with unresolved D. With 5 bases removed from V and 1 base from J, the gap between germline ends came to 11 bases. CDR1 is SGHRS and CDR2 is YFSETQ in the germline V gene. The CDR3 extends over 14 amino acids. The CDR3 DNA sequence: TGCGCCAGCAGGATCGGAAAGGGCACAGATACGCAGTATTTT. The encoded protein is CASRIGKGTDTQYF.